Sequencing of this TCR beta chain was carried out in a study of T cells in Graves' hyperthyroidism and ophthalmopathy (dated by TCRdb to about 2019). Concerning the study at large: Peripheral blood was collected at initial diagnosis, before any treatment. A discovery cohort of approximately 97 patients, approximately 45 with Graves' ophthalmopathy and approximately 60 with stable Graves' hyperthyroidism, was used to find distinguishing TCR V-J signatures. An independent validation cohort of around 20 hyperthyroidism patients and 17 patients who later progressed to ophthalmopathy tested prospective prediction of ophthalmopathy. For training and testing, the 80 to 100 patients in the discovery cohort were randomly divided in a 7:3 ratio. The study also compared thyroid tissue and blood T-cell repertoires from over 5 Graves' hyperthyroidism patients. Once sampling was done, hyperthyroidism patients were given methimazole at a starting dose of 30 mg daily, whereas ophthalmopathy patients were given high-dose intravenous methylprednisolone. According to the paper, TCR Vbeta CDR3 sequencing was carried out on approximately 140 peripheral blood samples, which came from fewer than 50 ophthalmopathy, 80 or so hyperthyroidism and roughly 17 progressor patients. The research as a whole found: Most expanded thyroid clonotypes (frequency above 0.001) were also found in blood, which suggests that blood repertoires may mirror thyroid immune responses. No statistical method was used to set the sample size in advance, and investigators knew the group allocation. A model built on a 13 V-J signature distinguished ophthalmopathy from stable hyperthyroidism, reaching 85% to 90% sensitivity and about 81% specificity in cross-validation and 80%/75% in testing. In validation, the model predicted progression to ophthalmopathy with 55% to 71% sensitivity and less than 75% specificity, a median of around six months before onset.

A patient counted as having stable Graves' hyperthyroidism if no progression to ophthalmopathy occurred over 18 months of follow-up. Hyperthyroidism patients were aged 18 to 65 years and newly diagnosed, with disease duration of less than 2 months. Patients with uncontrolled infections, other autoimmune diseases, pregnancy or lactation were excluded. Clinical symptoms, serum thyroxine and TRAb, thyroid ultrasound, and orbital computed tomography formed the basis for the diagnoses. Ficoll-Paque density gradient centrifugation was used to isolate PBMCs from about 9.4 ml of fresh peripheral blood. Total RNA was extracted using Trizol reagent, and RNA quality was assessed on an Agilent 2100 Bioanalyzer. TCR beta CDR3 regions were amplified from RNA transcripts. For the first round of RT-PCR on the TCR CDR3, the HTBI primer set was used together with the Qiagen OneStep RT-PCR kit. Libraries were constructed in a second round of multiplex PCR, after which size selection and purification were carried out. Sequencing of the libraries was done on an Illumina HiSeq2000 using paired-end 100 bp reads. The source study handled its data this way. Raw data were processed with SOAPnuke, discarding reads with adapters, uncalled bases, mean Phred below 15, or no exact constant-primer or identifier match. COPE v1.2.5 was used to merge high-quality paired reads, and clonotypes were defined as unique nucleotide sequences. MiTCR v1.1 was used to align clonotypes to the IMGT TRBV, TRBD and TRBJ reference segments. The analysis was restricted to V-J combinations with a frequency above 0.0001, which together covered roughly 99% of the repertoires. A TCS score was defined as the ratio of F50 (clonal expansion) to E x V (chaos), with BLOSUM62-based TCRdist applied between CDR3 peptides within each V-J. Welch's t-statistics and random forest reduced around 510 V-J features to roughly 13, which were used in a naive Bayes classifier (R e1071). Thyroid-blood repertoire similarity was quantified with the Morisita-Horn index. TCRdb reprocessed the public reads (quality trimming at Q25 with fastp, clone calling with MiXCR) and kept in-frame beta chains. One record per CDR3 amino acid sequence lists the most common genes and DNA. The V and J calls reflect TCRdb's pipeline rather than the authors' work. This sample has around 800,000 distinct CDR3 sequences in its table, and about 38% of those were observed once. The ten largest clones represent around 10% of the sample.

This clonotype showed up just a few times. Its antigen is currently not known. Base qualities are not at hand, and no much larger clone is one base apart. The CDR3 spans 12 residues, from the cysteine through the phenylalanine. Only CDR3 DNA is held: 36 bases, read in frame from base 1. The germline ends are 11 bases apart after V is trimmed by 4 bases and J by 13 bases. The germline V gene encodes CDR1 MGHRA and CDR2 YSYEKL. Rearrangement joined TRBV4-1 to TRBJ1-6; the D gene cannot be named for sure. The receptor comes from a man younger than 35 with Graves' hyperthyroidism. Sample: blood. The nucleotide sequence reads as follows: TGCGCCAGCAGCCCCGTACGAGGCCCCCTCCACTTT. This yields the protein CASSPVRGPLHF.